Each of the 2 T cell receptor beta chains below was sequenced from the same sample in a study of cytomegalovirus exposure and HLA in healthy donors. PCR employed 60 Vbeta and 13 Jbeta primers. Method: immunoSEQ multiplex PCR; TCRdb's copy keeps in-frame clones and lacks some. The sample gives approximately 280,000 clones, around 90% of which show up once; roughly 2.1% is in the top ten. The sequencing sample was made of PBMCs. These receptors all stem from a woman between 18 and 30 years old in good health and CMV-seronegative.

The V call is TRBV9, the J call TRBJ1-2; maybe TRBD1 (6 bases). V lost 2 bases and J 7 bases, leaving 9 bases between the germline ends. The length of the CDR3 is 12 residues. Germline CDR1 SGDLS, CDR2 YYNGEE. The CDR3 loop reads CASSVGAGGYTF. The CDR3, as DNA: TGTGCCAGCAGCGTGGGGGCCGGTGGCTACACCTTC.

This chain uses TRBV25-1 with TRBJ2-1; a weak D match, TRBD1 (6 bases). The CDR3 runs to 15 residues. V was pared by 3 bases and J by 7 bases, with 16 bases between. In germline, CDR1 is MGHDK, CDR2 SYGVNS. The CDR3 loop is CASSDYHREGNEQFF. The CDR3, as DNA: TGTGCCAGCAGTGATTATCACAGGGAAGGGAATGAGCAGTTCTTC. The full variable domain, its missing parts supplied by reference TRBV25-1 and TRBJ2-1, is EADIYQTPRYLVIGTGKKITLECSQTMGHDKMYWYQQDPGMELHLIHYSYGVNSTEKGDLSSESTVSRIRTEHFPLTLESARPSHTSQYLCASSDYHREGNEQFFGPGTRLTVL.